These T cell receptor beta chains were read from a single sample in a study of T cell changes during pregnancy in multiple sclerosis. TCRdb's copy holds only in-frame clones and misses some; the assay was immunoSEQ multiplex PCR. Here the sample spans about 76,000 clones, 92% being singletons. This material consisted of peripheral blood, taken in the first trimester of pregnancy. The source of these receptors is a female donor in good health, enrolled as a control in a pregnancy study. CDR3s include the opening cysteine and the closing phenylalanine or tryptophan. The D gene is left open where the match is weak. Only part of the rows carry a size: once, few, many, or a class if the clone is expanded.

v_call	d_call	j_call	clone_size	cdr3_nt	cdr3_aa
TRBV5-1	.	TRBJ2-5	.	TGCGCCAGCAGCCGCCGTGCGGGACTCGGTGAGACCCAGTACTTC	CASSRRAGLGETQYF
TRBV6-6	.	TRBJ1-2	.	TGTGCCAGCAGTTACTTCGGCAGGGACTATGGCTACACCTTC	CASSYFGRDYGYTF
TRBV11-1	TRBD1	TRBJ2-7	.	TGTGCCAGCAGCCCCCTCAGCCGGGACAGTACCTACGAGCAGTACTTC	CASSPLSRDSTYEQYF
TRBV27	.	TRBJ2-2	.	TGTGCCAGCACCAGTGGAACAGGGTACCTAGACTATAACACCGGGGAGCTGTTTTTT	CASTSGTGYLDYNTGELFF
TRBV30	TRBD2	TRBJ2-3	.	TGTGCCTGGACAGCCGGGACTAATACTGATACGCAGTATTTT	CAWTAGTNTDTQYF
TRBV28	.	TRBJ2-1	once	TGTGCCATCTGGGCCTCCTCGGGGAATGAGCAGTTCTTC	CAIWASSGNEQFF
TRBV27	TRBD1	TRBJ2-5	.	TGTGCCAGCAGTTTAACAGGGGACCAAGAGACCCAGTACTTC	CASSLTGDQETQYF
TRBV5-1	TRBD2	TRBJ2-1	.	TGCGCCAGCAGCCCAATTGGACTAGCGGGAAATGGTGAGCAGTTCTTC	CASSPIGLAGNGEQFF
TRBV28	.	TRBJ1-5	.	TGTGCCAGCAGTTTTTCCGCAGGGCGGGGACAGCCCCAGCATTTT	CASSFSAGRGQPQHF
TRBV6-1	.	TRBJ1-5	.	TGTGCCAGCAGTCCCCGGGACATTTATTCTCAGCCCCAGCATTTT	CASSPRDIYSQPQHF
TRBV27	.	TRBJ1-2	.	TGTGCCAGCAGTTTAGAGATTGGAGGGGTCTATGGCTACACCTTC	CASSLEIGGVYGYTF
TRBV6-6	.	TRBJ2-6	.	TGTGCCAGCGGGCACTCTGGGGCCAACGTCCTGACTTTC	CASGHSGANVLTF
TRBV9	.	TRBJ1-5	.	TGTGCCAGCAAGAAAGATACAGGCCTTTATCAGCCCCAGCATTTT	CASKKDTGLYQPQHF
TRBV11-2	TRBD1	TRBJ2-2	.	TGTGCCAGCAGCCCCGACAGGGTAGTTACAGGGGAGCTGTTTTTT	CASSPDRVVTGELFF
TRBV11-2	.	TRBJ2-7	.	TGTGCCAGCAGCTTAGGGGCTGGGCGATACGAGCAGTACTTC	CASSLGAGRYEQYF
TRBV28	TRBD1	TRBJ1-2	.	TGTGCCAGCAGCAGGGGGCGTGGTGGCTACACCTTC	CASSRGRGGYTF
TRBV28	.	TRBJ1-1	.	TGTGCCAGCAGTTCCCTCACTGAAGCTTTCTTT	CASSSLTEAFF
TRBV11-2	TRBD1	TRBJ2-7	.	TGTGCCAGCAGCTTGACAGGGGGCTATGTCGGGACTAGCTACGAGCAGTACTTC	CASSLTGGYVGTSYEQYF
TRBV28	.	TRBJ2-7	.	TGTGCCAGCAGTTCCCTTCCCTATACTAGCTACGAGCAGTACTTC	CASSSLPYTSYEQYF
TRBV2	.	TRBJ2-4	.	TGTGCCAGCAGTGAAGCTACAGGGACCAAAAACATTCAGTACTTC	CASSEATGTKNIQYF
TRBV5-6	TRBD2	TRBJ2-2	.	TGTGCCAGCAGCTCGATTATAGCGGGAGGCTCCGGGGAGCTGTTTTTT	CASSSIIAGGSGELFF
TRBV7-2	.	TRBJ1-1	.	TGTGCCAGCAGCTTAGAACAGAACACTGAAGCTTTCTTT	CASSLEQNTEAFF
TRBV4-1	.	TRBJ1-2	.	TGCGCCAGCAGCCAAGTGGGGGGTTCCCGTTACGGCTACACCTTC	CASSQVGGSRYGYTF